Here is one TCR beta chain with its context. Its antigen is unknown. The germline V gene encodes CDR1 SGHTS and CDR2 YDEGEE. With 2 bases removed from V and 2 bases from J, the gap between germline ends came to 8 bases. The CDR3 sequence is 13 residues long. The data were taken from a study of cytotoxic CD8 clonotypes in ibrutinib-treated CLL. Study-wide points: Public clonotypes occurred uncommonly; on treatment, they contracted or remained stable. The study found clonality rose at ibrutinib response, then fell toward baseline at progression. Samples from sustained-remission and progressing patients were taken at different times.

Here immunoSEQ multiplex PCR was the method, and the copy in TCRdb shows in-frame clones only, minus some. The repertoire holds under 300,000 clones, with 70% as singletons. Sequences were derived from PBMCs, sampled after 24 months of ibrutinib treatment. The genes are TRBV5-8 and TRBJ2-7, with TRBD2 as a possible D gene (6 bases). The sequence derives from a human donor with chronic lymphocytic leukemia. The CDR3 is CASSLWGAYEQYF. CDR3 in DNA: TGTGCCAGCAGCTTATGGGGGGCCTACGAGCAGTACTTC.